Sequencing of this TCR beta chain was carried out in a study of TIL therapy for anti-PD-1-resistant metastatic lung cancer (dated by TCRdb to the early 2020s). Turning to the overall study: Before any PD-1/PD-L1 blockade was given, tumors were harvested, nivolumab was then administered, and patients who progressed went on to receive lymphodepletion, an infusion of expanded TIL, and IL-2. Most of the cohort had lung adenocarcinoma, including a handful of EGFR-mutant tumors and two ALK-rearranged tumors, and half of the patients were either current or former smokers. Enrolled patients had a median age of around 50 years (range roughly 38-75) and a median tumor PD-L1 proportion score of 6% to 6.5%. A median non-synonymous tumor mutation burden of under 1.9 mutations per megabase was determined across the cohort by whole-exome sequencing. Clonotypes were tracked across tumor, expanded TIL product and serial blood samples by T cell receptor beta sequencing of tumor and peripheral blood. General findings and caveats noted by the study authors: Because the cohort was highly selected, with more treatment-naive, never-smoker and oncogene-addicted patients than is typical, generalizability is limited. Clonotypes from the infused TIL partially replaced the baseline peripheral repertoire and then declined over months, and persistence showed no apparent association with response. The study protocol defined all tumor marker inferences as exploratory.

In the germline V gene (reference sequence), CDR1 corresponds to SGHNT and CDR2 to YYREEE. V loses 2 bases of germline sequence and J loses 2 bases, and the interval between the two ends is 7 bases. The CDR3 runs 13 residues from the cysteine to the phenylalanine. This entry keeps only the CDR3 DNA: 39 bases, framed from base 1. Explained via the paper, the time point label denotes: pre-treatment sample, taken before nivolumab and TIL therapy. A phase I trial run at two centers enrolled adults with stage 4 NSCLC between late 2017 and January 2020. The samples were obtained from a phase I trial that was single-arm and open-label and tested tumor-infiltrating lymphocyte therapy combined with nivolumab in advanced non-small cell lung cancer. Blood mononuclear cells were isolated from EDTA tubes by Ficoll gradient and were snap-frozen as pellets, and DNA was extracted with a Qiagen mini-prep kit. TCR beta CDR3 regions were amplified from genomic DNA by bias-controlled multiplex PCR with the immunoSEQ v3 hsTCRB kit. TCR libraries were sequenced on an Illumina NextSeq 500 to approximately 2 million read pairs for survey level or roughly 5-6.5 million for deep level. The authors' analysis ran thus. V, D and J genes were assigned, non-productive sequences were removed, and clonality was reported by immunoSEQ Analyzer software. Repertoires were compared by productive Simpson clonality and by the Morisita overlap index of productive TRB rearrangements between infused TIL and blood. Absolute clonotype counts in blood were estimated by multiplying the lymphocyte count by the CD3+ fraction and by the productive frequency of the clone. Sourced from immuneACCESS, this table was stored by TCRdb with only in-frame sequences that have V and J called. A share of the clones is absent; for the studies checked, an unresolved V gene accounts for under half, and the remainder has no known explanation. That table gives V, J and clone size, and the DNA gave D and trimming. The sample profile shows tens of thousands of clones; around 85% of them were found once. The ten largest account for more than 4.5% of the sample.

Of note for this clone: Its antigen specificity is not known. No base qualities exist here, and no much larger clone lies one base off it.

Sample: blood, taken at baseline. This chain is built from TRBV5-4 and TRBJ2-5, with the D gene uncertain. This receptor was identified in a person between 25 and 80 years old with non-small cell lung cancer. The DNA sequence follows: TGTGCCAGCAGCTTAACAGAACAAGAGACCCAGTACTTC. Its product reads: CASSLTEQETQYF.